The rows below give T cell receptor beta chains drawn from one sample of a study of shared clonotypes between healthy human individuals. Here immunoSEQ multiplex PCR was the method, and the copy in TCRdb shows in-frame clones only, minus some. Of 850,000 to 1,100,000 clones in the sample, about 72% were seen once. The source material was memory CD4+ T cells from PBMCs. These receptors all come from a man aged 18 to 30 in good health. Some clones in this sample may be carry-over from other donors' samples. Both conserved end residues are part of each CDR3. A D gene is named only where the DNA matches it firmly. Only some rows state a clone size, as once, few, many or a class for expanded clones.

v_gene	j_gene	d_gene	abundance	CDR3aa	CDR3nt
TRBV27	TRBJ2-7	TRBD1	once	CASRRQGQTYEQYF	TGTGCCAGCAGGAGACAGGGACAGACCTACGAGCAGTACTTC
TRBV5-8	TRBJ2-1	TRBD2	-	CASSRTRGGGYNEQFF	TGTGCCAGCAGCCGCACTAGGGGCGGGGGTTACAATGAGCAGTTCTTC
TRBV5-1	TRBJ1-1	TRBD1	-	CASWDREDTEAFF	TGCGCCAGCTGGGACAGGGAGGACACTGAAGCTTTCTTT
TRBV10-2	TRBJ1-5	-	-	CASSYGSAGNQPQHF	TGCGCCAGCAGTTATGGATCTGCGGGTAATCAGCCCCAGCATTTT
TRBV19	TRBJ2-7	-	-	CASHGRADEQYF	TGTGCTTCCCACGGCAGGGCCGACGAGCAGTACTTC
TRBV6-1	TRBJ1-1	-	-	CASSEKVMNTEAFF	TGTGCCAGCAGTGAAAAAGTCATGAACACTGAAGCTTTCTTT
TRBV5-1	TRBJ2-3	TRBD2	-	CASSPGTRADTQYF	TGCGCCAGCAGCCCCGGGACTAGAGCAGATACGCAGTATTTT
TRBV29-1	TRBJ1-5	-	-	CSVGFRVDQPQHF	TGCAGCGTTGGGTTCAGGGTGGATCAGCCCCAGCATTTT
TRBV18	TRBJ1-1	-	-	CASSPGGDTEAFF	TGTGCCAGCTCACCAGGGGGGGATACTGAAGCTTTCTTT
TRBV28	TRBJ1-2	TRBD1	-	CASSFRTGGPMHYGYTF	TGTGCCAGCAGTTTTAGGACAGGGGGGCCGATGCACTATGGCTACACCTTC
TRBV11-2	TRBJ2-2	-	-	CASSLDERSSTNTGELFF	TGTGCCAGCAGCTTAGATGAACGGAGCAGCACGAACACCGGGGAGCTGTTTTTT
TRBV28	TRBJ1-2	-	-	CASSELPTVNYGYTF	TGTGCCAGCAGTGAGCTCCCGACAGTAAACTATGGCTACACCTTC
TRBV6-1	TRBJ1-1	-	-	CASRVQVLLNTEAFF	TGTGCCAGCAGGGTACAAGTACTCTTGAACACTGAAGCTTTCTTT
TRBV28	TRBJ2-7	TRBD2	-	CASTLTLASYEQYF	TGTGCCAGCACCCTGACACTAGCGAGCTACGAGCAGTACTTC
TRBV28	TRBJ1-1	-	once	CASTSTVNTEAFF	TGTGCCAGCACCTCGACAGTGAACACTGAAGCTTTCTTT
TRBV11-2	TRBJ2-7	-	-	CASSSIRVYEQYF	TGTGCCAGCAGCTCGATTCGCGTCTACGAGCAGTACTTC
TRBV5-1	TRBJ1-1	TRBD1	many	CASSGTESWSTEAFF	TGCGCCAGTTCGGGGACAGAATCGTGGAGCACTGAAGCTTTCTTT
TRBV19	TRBJ1-5	-	-	CASRDPGGAGNQPQHF	TGTGCCAGTAGGGACCCGGGGGGGGCGGGCAATCAGCCCCAGCATTTT